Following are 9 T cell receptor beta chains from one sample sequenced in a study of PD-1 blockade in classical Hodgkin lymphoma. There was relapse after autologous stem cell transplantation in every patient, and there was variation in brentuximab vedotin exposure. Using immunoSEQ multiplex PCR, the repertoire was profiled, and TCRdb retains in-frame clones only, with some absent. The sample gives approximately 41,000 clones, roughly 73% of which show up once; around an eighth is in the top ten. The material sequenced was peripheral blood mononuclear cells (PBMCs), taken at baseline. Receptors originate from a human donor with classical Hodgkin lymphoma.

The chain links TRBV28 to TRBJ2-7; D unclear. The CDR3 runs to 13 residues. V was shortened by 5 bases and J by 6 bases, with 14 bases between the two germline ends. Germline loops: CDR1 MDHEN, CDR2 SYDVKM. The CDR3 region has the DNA TGTGCCAGCAGTCCAGACCGGCGGAGCGAGCAGTACTTC. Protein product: CASSPDRRSEQYF.

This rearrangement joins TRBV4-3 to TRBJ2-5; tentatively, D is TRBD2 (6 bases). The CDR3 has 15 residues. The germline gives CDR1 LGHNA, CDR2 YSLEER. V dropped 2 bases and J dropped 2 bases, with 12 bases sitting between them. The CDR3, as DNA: TGCGCCAGCAGCCAATTATTAGCGGCTCAAGAGACCCAGTACTTC. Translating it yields CASSQLLAAQETQYF.

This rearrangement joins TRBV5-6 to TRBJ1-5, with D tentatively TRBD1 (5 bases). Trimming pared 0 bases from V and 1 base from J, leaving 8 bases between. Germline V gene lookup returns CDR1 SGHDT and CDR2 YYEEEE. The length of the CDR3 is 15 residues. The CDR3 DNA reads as TGTGCCAGCAGCTTGGGGGACGTAAGCAATCAGCCCCAGCATTTT. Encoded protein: CASSLGDVSNQPQHF. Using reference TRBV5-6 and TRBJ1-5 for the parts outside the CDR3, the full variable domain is DAGVTQSPTHLIKTRGQQVTLRCSPKSGHDTVSWYQQALGQGPQFIFQYYEEEERQRGNFPDRFSGHQFPNYSSELNVNALLLGDSALYLCASSLGDVSNQPQHFGDGTRLSIL.

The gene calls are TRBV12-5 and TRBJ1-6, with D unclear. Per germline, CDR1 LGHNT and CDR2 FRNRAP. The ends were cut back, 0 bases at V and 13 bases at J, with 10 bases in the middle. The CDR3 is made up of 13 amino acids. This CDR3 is CASGLVRGEPLHF. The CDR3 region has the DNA TGTGCTAGTGGTTTGGTTCGGGGTGAGCCCCTCCACTTT. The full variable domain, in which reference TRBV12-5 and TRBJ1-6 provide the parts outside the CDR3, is DARVTQTPRHKVTEMGQEVTMRCQPILGHNTVFWYRQTMMQGLELLAYFRNRAPLDDSGMPKDRFSAEMPDATLATLKIQPSEPRDSAVYFCASGLVRGEPLHFGNGTRLTVT.

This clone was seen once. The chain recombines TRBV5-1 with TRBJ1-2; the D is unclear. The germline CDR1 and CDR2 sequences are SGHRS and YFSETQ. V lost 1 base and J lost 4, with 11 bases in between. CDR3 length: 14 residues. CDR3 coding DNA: TGCGCCAGCAGCTTGCAACAAGGTCTCTATGGCTACACCTTC. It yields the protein CASSLQQGLYGYTF.

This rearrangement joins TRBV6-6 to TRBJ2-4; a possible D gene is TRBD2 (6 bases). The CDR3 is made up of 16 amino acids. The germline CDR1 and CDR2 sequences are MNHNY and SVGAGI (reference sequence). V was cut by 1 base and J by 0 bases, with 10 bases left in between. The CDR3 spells CASSYYDGGAKNIQYF. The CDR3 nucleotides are TGTGCCAGCAGTTACTATGACGGGGGAGCCAAAAACATTCAGTACTTC.

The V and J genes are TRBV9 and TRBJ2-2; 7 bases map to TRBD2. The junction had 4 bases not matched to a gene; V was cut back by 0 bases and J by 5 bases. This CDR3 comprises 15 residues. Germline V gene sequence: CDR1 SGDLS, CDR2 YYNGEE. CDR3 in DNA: TGTGCCAGCAGCGTAGGAGCGGGGTTTACCGGGGAGCTGTTTTTT. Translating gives CASSVGAGFTGELFF. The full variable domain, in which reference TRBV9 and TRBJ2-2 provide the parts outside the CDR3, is DSGVTQTPKHLITATGQRVTLRCSPRSGDLSVYWYQQSLDQGLQFLIQYYNGEERAKGNILERFSAQQFPDLHSELNLSSLELGDSALYFCASSVGAGFTGELFFGEGSRLTVL.

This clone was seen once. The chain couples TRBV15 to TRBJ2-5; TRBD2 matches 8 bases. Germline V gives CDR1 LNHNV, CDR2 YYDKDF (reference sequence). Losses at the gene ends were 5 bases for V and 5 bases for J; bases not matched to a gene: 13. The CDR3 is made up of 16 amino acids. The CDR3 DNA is TGTGCCACCAGCGACCCCCGTCTCCCGGGGGGGGAGACCCAGTACTTC. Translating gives CATSDPRLPGGETQYF.

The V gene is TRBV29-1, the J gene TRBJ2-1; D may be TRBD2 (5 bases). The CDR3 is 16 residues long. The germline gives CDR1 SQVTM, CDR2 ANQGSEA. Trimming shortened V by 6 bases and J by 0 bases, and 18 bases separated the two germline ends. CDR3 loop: CSVDEGSRSSYNEQFF. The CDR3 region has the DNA TGCAGCGTAGATGAGGGTAGTCGTAGCTCCTACAATGAGCAGTTCTTC.